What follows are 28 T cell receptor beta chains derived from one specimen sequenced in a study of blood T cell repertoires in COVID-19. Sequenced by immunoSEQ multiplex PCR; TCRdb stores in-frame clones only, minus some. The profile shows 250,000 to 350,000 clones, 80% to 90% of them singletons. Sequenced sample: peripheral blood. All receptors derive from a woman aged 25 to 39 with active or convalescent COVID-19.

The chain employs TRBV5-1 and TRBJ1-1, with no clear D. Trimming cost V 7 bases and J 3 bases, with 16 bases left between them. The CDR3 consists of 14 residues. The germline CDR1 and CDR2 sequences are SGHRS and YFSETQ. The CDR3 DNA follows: TGCGCCAGCGCATATGACCCAGAGGACACTGAAGCTTTCTTT. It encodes CASAYDPEDTEAFF.

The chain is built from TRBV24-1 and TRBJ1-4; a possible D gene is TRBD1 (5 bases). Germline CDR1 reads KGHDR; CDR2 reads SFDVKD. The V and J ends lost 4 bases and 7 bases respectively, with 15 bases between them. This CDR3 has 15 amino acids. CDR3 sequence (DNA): TGTGCCACCAGTGACCCCAGGGAAGGTGGTGAAAAACTGTTTTTT. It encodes CATSDPREGGEKLFF.

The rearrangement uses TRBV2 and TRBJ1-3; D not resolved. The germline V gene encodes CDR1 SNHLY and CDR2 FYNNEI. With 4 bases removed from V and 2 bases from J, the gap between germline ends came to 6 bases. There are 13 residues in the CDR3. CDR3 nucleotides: TGTGCCAGCAGTGGGCAGGCTGGAAACACCATATATTTT. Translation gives CASSGQAGNTIYF. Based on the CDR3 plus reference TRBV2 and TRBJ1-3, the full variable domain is EPEVTQTPSHQVTQMGQEVILRCVPISNHLYFYWYRQILGQKVEFLVSFYNNEISEKSEIFDDQFSVERPDGSNFTLKIRSTKLEDSAMYFCASSGQAGNTIYFGEGSWLTVV.

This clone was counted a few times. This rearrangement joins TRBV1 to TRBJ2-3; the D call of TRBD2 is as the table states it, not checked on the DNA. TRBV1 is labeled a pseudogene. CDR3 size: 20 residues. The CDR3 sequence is CTSSQAWGLAGKISTDTQYF. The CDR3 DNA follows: TGCACCAGCAGCCAAGCATGGGGGCTAGCGGGGAAGATTAGCACAGATACGCAGTATTTT.

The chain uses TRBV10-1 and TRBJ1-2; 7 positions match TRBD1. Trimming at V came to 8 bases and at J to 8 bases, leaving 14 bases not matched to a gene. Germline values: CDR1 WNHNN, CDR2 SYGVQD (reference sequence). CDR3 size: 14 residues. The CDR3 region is CASYGQANTGGYTF. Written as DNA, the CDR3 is TGCGCCAGCTATGGACAGGCAAACACGGGGGGCTACACCTTC.

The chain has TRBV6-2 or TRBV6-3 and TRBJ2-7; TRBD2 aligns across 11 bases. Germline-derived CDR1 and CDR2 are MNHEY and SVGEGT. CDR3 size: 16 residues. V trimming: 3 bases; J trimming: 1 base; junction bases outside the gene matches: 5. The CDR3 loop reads CASSYPGLADSYEQYF. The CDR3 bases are TGTGCCAGCAGTTATCCGGGACTAGCGGATTCCTACGAGCAGTACTTC.

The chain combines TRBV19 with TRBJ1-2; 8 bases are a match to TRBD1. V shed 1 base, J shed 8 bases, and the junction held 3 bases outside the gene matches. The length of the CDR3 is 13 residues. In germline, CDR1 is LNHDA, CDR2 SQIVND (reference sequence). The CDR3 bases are TGTGCCAGTAGTATAGGGACAGGGCCCGGCTACACCTTC. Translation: CASSIGTGPGYTF.

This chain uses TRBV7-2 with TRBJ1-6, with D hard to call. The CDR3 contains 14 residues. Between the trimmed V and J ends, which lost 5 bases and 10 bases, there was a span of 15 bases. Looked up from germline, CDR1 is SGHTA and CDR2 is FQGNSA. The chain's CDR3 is CASSQEGRGSPLHF. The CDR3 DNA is TGTGCCAGCAGCCAAGAAGGGAGAGGCTCACCCCTCCACTTT.

The CDR3 protein is CASSYGQDPSPLHF. In DNA form, the CDR3 reads TGCGCCAGCAGCTATGGACAGGATCCATCACCCCTCCACTTT. The V and J genes are TRBV5-1 and TRBJ1-6; 7 bases match TRBD1. The V gene end was trimmed by 3 bases and the J gene end by 10 bases; junction bases not matched to a gene: 7. The CDR3 spans 14 residues. Germline V lookup: CDR1 SGHRS, CDR2 YFSETQ.

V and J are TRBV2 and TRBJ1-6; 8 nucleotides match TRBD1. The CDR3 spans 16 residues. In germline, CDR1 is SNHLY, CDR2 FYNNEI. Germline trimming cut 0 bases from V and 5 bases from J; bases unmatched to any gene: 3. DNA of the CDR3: TGTGCCAGCAGTGAAGCAACGGACAGGGATAATTCACCCCTCCACTTT. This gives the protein CASSEATDRDNSPLHF.

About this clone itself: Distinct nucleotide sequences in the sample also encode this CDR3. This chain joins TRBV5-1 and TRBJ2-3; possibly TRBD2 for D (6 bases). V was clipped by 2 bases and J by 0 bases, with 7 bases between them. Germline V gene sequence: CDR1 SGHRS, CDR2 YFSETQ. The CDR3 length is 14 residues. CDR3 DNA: TGCGCCAGCAGCTTTGGGGGGAGCACAGATACGCAGTATTTT. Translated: CASSFGGSTDTQYF.

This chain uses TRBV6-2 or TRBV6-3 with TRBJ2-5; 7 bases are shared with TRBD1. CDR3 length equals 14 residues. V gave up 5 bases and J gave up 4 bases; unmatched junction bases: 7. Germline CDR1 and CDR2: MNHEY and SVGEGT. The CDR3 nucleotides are TGTGCCAGCAGTGGTAGGGGGCTGGTAGAGACCCAGTACTTC. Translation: CASSGRGLVETQYF.

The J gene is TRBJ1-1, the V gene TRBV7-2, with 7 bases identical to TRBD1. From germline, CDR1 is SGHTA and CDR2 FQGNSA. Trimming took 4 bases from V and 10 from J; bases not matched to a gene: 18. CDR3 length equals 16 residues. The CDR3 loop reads CASSSETDRVGVVAFF. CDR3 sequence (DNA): TGTGCCAGCAGCTCTGAGACCGACAGGGTTGGTGTAGTAGCTTTCTTT.

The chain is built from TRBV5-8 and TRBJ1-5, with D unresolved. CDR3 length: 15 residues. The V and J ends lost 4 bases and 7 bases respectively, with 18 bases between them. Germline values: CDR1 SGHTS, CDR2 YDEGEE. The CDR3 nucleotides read TGTGCCAGCAGCATGGCCCGGGTCATCGGACAGCCCCAGCATTTT. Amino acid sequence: CASSMARVIGQPQHF.

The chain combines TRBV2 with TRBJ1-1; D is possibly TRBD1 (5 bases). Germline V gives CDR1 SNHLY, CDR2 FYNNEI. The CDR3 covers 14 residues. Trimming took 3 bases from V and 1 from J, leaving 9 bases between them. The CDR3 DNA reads TGTGCCAGCAGTGAGATAAGGGGGAACACTGAAGCTTTCTTT. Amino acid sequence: CASSEIRGNTEAFF.

CDR3: CASSPIGQLNQPQHF. In DNA form, the CDR3 reads TGTGCCAGCAGCCCAATAGGACAGCTAAATCAGCCCCAGCATTTT. The chain carries TRBV7-2 and TRBJ1-5; D may be TRBD1 (6 bases). This CDR3 contains 15 residues. V was cut by 5 bases and J by 4 bases, with 15 bases left in between. Germline CDR1 reads SGHTA; CDR2 reads FQGNSA.

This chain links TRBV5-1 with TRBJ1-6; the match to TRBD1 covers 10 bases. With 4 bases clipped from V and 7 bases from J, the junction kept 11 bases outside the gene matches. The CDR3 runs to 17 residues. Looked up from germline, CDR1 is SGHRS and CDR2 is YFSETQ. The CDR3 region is CASSPRQGADQNSPLHF. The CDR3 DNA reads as TGCGCCAGCAGCCCCCGACAGGGGGCAGACCAAAATTCACCCCTCCACTTT.

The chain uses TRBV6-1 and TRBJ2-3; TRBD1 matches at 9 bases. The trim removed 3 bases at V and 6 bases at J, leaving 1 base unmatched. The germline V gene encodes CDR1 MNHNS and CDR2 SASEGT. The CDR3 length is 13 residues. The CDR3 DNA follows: TGTGCCAGCAGTGATGACAGGGGGGATACGCAGTATTTT. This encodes CASSDDRGDTQYF.

CDR3 sequence: CASSPGTGEGGYTF. The CDR3 DNA reads as TGTGCCAGCAGCCCTGGGACAGGGGAGGGTGGCTACACCTTC. The chain has TRBV7-9 and TRBJ1-2; TRBD1 aligns across 10 bases. Trimming took 5 bases from V and 7 from J; bases not matched to a gene: 7. In germline, CDR1 is SEHNR, CDR2 FQNEAQ (reference sequence). CDR3 length: 14 amino acids.

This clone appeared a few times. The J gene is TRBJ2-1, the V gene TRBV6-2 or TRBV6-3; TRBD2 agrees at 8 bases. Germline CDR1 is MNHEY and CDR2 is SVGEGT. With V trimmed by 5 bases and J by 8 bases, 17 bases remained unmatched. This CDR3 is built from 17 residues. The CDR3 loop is CASSIISFGGANDEQFF. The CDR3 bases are TGTGCCAGCAGTATCATTAGCTTCGGGGGGGCTAACGATGAGCAGTTCTTC.

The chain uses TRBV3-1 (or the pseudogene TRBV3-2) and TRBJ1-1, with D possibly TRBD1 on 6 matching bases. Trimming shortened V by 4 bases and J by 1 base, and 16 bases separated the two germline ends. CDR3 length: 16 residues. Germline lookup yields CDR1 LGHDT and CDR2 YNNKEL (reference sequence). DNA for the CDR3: TGTGCCAGCAGCCTAGACATCCAGGGGAGGAACACTGAAGCTTTCTTT. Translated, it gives CASSLDIQGRNTEAFF.

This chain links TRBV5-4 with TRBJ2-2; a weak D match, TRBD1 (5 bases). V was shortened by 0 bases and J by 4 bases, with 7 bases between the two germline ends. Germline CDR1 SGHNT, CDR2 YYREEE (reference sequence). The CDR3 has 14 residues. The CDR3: CASSLAGLTGELFF. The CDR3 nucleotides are TGTGCCAGCAGCTTGGCAGGGCTCACCGGGGAGCTGTTTTTT.

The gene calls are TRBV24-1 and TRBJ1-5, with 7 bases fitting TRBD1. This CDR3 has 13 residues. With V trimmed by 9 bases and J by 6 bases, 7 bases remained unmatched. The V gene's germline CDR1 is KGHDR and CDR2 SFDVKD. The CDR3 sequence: CATLQGLSQPQHF. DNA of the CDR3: TGTGCCACCCTACAGGGGCTCAGTCAGCCCCAGCATTTT.

Written as DNA, the CDR3 is TGCGCCAGCAGCCAAGATAGGGGACAGGGGTCAGATACGCAGTATTTT. The encoded protein is CASSQDRGQGSDTQYF. V gene TRBV4-3 combines with J gene TRBJ2-3; 10 bases are shared with TRBD1. The V gene's germline CDR1 is LGHNA and CDR2 YSLEER. The junction had 4 bases not matched to a gene; V was cut back by 0 bases and J by 4 bases. The CDR3 runs to 16 residues.

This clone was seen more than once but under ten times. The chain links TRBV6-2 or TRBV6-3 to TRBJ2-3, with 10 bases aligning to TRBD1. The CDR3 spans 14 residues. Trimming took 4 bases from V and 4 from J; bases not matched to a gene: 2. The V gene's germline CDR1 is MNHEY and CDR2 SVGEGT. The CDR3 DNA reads TGTGCCAGCAGTTCAGGACAGGGGGCAGATACGCAGTATTTT. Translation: CASSSGQGADTQYF.

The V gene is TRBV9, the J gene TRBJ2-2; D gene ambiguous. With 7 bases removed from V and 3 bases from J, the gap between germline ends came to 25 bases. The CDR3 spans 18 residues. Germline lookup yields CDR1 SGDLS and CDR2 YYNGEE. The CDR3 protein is CASGESGKSSVHTGELFF. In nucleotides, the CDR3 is TGTGCCAGCGGAGAATCCGGCAAGTCATCCGTTCACACCGGGGAGCTGTTTTTT.

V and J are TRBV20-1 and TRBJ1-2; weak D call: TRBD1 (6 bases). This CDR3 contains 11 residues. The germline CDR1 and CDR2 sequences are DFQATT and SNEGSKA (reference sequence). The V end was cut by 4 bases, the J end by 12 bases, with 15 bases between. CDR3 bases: TGCAGTGCTAAAGGGGGGGACCGGCACACCTTC. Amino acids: CSAKGGDRHTF.

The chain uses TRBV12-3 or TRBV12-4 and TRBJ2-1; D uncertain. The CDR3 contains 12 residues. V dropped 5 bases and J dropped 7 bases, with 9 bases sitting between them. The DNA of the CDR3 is TGTGCCAGCAGTCGCCTACGGAATGAGCAGTTCTTC. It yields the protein CASSRLRNEQFF.